The next 18 T cell receptor beta chains were all read from a single sample in a study of shared clonotypes between healthy human individuals. Naive CD8 isolation took CD45RO-negative cells positively selected for CCR7 and excluded terminally differentiated effector memory CD45RA+ cells. Repertoires were generated with immunoSEQ multiplex PCR, while TCRdb's copy carries only in-frame clones and drops some. The sample holds around 600,000 clones, around 95% seen once. The source material was naive CD8+ T cells sorted from blood. Receptors originate from a young woman in good health.

V and J are TRBV30 and TRBJ2-7; the D gene is possibly TRBD2 (6 bases). V shed 1 base and J shed 0 bases, with 10 bases lying between them. The CDR3 is 14 residues long. Germline lookup yields CDR1 GTSNPN and CDR2 SVGIG (reference sequence). The CDR3 DNA follows: TGTGCCTGGAGTGAGCGGGTCGGCTCCTACGAGCAGTACTTC. It is translated as CAWSERVGSYEQYF.

This rearrangement joins TRBV6-5 to TRBJ1-2, with TRBD1 matching over 7 bases. The CDR3 length is 13 residues. The trim removed 5 bases at V and 8 bases at J, leaving 8 bases unmatched. In germline, CDR1 is MNHEY, CDR2 SVGAGI. For the CDR3, the DNA is TGTGCCAGCAGTACCCTCGGACAGGAAGGCTACACCTTC. It specifies CASSTLGQEGYTF.

J is TRBJ2-5 and V is TRBV11-2; 8 bases are a match to TRBD1. The J call could be wrong; TRBJ2-7 is a better fit for the DNA end. CDR1 SGHAT and CDR2 FQNNGV come from the germline V gene. This CDR3 has 14 residues. DNA for the CDR3: TGTGCCAGCAGCTCCGGGACAGGCGGCTACGAGCAGTACTTC. It translates to CASSSGTGGYEQYF.

For this clone: This sample also contains other DNA sequences that code for the same CDR3. The rearrangement links TRBV28 to TRBJ1-5; D is undetermined. This CDR3 is built from 12 residues. Germline CDR1 is MDHEN and CDR2 is SYDVKM. Trimming cost V 2 bases and J 6 bases, with 5 bases left between them. CDR3 nucleotide sequence: TGTGCCAGCAGTTTAGGTAGTCAGCCCCAGCATTTT. Translated, it gives CASSLGSQPQHF.

The chain carries TRBV10-1 and TRBJ2-5; a possible D gene is TRBD2 (5 bases). This CDR3 contains 15 residues. The germline CDR1 and CDR2 sequences are WNHNN and SYGVQD (reference sequence). V was pared by 1 base and J by 0 bases, with 9 bases between. DNA of the CDR3: TGCGCCAGCAGTGAGTTCAACGGGAACCAAGAGACCCAGTACTTC. It codes for CASSEFNGNQETQYF.

This chain joins TRBV28 and TRBJ2-5; 7 positions agree with TRBD2. Gene TRBJ2-7 matches the end of the DNA better, so the J call may be wrong. Germline V lookup: CDR1 MDHEN, CDR2 SYDVKM. The CDR3 length is 14 residues. CDR3 sequence reads: CASSFGLADYEQYF. The CDR3 DNA is TGTGCCAGCAGTTTCGGGCTAGCGGACTACGAGCAGTACTTC.

The count of this clone is one. CDR3 sequence reads: CASSQGGGLNTEAFF. DNA of the CDR3: TGTGCCAGCAGCCAAGGCGGAGGTCTGAACACTGAAGCTTTCTTT. The chain recombines TRBV4-2 with TRBJ1-1; D gene ambiguous. The CDR3 has 15 residues. The V end lost 1 base, the J end lost 0 bases, and 9 bases lay between the germline ends. The germline CDR1 and CDR2 sequences are LGHNA and YNFKEQ.

Comment on this clone: Different DNA sequences within this sample yield the same CDR3. The chain is built from TRBV27 and TRBJ2-3, with 14 nucleotides matching TRBD2. This CDR3 is 15 amino acids long. Germline trimming cut 6 bases from V and 5 bases from J; bases unmatched to any gene: 4. Germline values: CDR1 MNHEY, CDR2 SMNVEV (reference sequence). CDR3 DNA: TGTGCCAGCAGCTCCGGGACTAGCGGGAGAGATACGCAGTATTTT. Translated: CASSSGTSGRDTQYF.

This rearrangement joins TRBV15 to TRBJ2-1; D may correspond to TRBD1 or TRBD2 (5 bases each). This CDR3 is 16 amino acids long. V was clipped by 0 bases and J by 5 bases, with 14 bases between them. Germline assignment: CDR1 LNHNV and CDR2 YYDKDF (reference sequence). This chain's CDR3 is CATSRDHTRGHNEQFF. The CDR3 nucleotides read TGTGCCACCAGCAGAGATCATACTAGGGGCCACAATGAGCAGTTCTTC.

This chain connects TRBV2 to TRBJ1-4; 7 bases map to TRBD1. Per the germline V gene, CDR1 is SNHLY and CDR2 is FYNNEI. Trimming took 6 bases from V and 0 from J; bases not matched to a gene: 1. CDR3 length: 14 amino acids. CDR3 residues: CASSGTATNEKLFF. The CDR3 DNA follows: TGTGCCAGCAGCGGGACAGCAACTAATGAAAAACTGTTTTTT. Full variable domain (outside the CDR3, taken from reference TRBV2 and TRBJ1-4): EPEVTQTPSHQVTQMGQEVILRCVPISNHLYFYWYRQILGQKVEFLVSFYNNEISEKSEIFDDQFSVERPDGSNFTLKIRSTKLEDSAMYFCASSGTATNEKLFFGSGTQLSVL.

This clone has only one observation. CDR3 sequence (DNA): TGCGCCAGCAGCCTCCCCAGGGGACCTAACTATGGCTACACCTTC. Its translation is CASSLPRGPNYGYTF. The chain has TRBV4-1 and TRBJ1-2, with TRBD1 as a possible D gene (6 bases). The CDR3 totals 15 residues. Trimming left V 4 bases short and J 0 bases short, with 12 bases between. Germline V lookup: CDR1 MGHRA, CDR2 YSYEKL.

The V gene is TRBV28, the J gene TRBJ2-7, with D unresolved. The germline V and J ends were trimmed by 1 base and 5 bases, with 9 bases remaining between them. From germline, CDR1 is MDHEN and CDR2 SYDVKM. The CDR3 length is 13 residues. CDR3 amino acids: CASSLSGENEQYF. CDR3 nucleotide sequence: TGTGCCAGCAGTTTATCAGGCGAGAACGAGCAGTACTTC.

This sequence joins TRBV5-6 and TRBJ2-3, with D possibly called TRBD1 or TRBD2 (5 bases each). CDR3 size: 18 residues. CDR1 and CDR2 from the germline V gene are SGHDT and YYEEEE. Trimming took 1 base from V and 0 from J, leaving 18 bases between them. The CDR3 DNA is TGTGCCAGCAGCTTGTGGGCAGGGACCAGGTTTAGCACAGATACGCAGTATTTT. Its translation: CASSLWAGTRFSTDTQYF.

The table lists this clone with a count of one. The chain has TRBV14 and TRBJ1-1; no firm D call. V dropped 1 base and J dropped 5 bases, with 17 bases sitting between them. The length of the CDR3 is 16 residues. Germline loops: CDR1 SGHDN, CDR2 FVKESK. This CDR3 reads CASSQAYPPVRTEAFF. Written as DNA, the CDR3 is TGTGCCAGCAGCCAAGCGTATCCCCCAGTCCGGACTGAAGCTTTCTTT.

In its sample, this clone was seen once. The rearrangement uses TRBV4-2 and TRBJ2-2; D gene unclear. From germline, CDR1 is LGHNA and CDR2 YNFKEQ. Trimming left V 3 bases short and J 0 bases short, with 23 bases between. This CDR3 is built from 20 residues. This CDR3 is CASSQEDRNIIGSNTGELFF. CDR3 DNA: TGTGCCAGCAGCCAGGAAGATCGGAATATAATCGGATCGAACACCGGGGAGCTGTTTTTT.

V and J are TRBV28 and TRBJ1-5, with D tentatively TRBD1 (5 bases). The CDR3 runs 14 residues. The V and J ends lost 8 bases and 0 bases respectively, with 11 bases between them. Per germline, CDR1 MDHEN and CDR2 SYDVKM. The CDR3 nucleotides are TGTGCCAGCGTACAGGACTATAGCAATCAGCCCCAGCATTTT. Translation: CASVQDYSNQPQHF.

The chain is built from TRBV19 and TRBJ2-5; D may correspond to TRBD1 or TRBD2 (5 bases each). The CDR3 runs 15 residues. Per the germline V gene, CDR1 is LNHDA and CDR2 is SQIVND (reference sequence). Deletions cut 0 bases from V and 2 bases from J, with 10 bases between. The CDR3: CASSIDAGRQETQYF. In DNA, the CDR3 is TGTGCCAGTAGTATAGACGCAGGGAGACAAGAGACCCAGTACTTC.

For this clone: Different DNA sequences within this sample yield the same CDR3. The chain is built from TRBV5-1 and TRBJ2-7; D uncertain. Germline V CDR1 and CDR2: SGHRS, YFSETQ. The V end was cut by 4 bases, the J end by 0 bases, with 5 bases between. The CDR3 contains 12 residues. CDR3 DNA sequence: TGCGCCAGCAGCCCCCCCTCCTACGAGCAGTACTTC. Residues: CASSPPSYEQYF.